What follows are 5 T cell receptor beta chains derived from one specimen sequenced in a study of CD8+ T cells in alopecia areata. Investigators isolated RNA and reverse transcribed it into cDNA to act as the sequencing template. The method was immunoSEQ multiplex PCR; TCRdb's version includes in-frame clones alone and lacks a portion of them. Here the sample spans 23,000 or so clones, roughly half being singletons. Source material: NKG2D-high CD8+ T cells sorted from blood. The source of these receptors is a human donor with alopecia areata.

The chain employs TRBV2 and TRBJ1-2; tentatively, D is TRBD1 (5 bases). The CDR3 is made up of 15 amino acids. The germline V gene has CDR1 SNHLY and CDR2 FYNNEI. V gave up 8 bases and J gave up 4 bases, with 20 bases separating them. CDR3 nucleotides: TGTGCCAGCGAAGATTTGGGGACTCAGTTCTATGGCTACACCTTC. Amino acids: CASEDLGTQFYGYTF.

The CDR3 DNA is TGTGCCAGCACCCCCGGGAGAGGGAGGGGCGAGCAGTACTTC. It codes for CASTPGRGRGEQYF. The chain couples TRBV27 to TRBJ2-7, with 7 bases matching TRBD2. The V and J ends lost 7 bases and 6 bases, in that order; junction bases with no gene match: 12. The CDR3 contains 14 residues. Germline CDR1 is MNHEY and CDR2 is SMNVEV (reference sequence).

The chain couples TRBV6-6 to TRBJ1-2, with TRBD1 matching 8 bases. The germline V gene encodes CDR1 MNHNY and CDR2 SVGAGI (reference sequence). This CDR3 region has 14 residues. The junction had 6 bases not matched to a gene; V was cut back by 5 bases and J by 4 bases. The CDR3 loop is CASSDTGGSYGYTF. Here the CDR3 DNA reads TGTGCCAGCAGTGATACAGGGGGAAGCTATGGCTACACCTTC.

This CDR3 reads CASSFYPGGGSNEQFF. CDR3 coding DNA: TGCGCCAGCAGCTTCTACCCCGGGGGCGGGAGCAATGAGCAGTTCTTC. The chain combines TRBV5-1 with TRBJ2-1, with a tentative D call TRBD2 (7 bases). CDR1 and CDR2 from the germline V gene are SGHRS and YFSETQ. There are 16 residues in the CDR3. V lost 2 bases, J lost 6 bases, and 18 bases lay in between. The whole variable domain, remainder taken from reference TRBV5-1 and TRBJ2-1, is KAGVTQTPRYLIKTRGQQVTLSCSPISGHRSVSWYQQTPGQGLQFLFEYFSETQRNKGNFPGRFSGRQFSNSRSEMNVSTLELGDSALYLCASSFYPGGGSNEQFFGPGTRLTVL.

This clone was observed a handful of times. The J gene is TRBJ2-1, the V gene TRBV2, with TRBD1 matching 10 bases. Germline assignment: CDR1 SNHLY and CDR2 FYNNEI. The junction had 9 bases not matched to a gene; V was cut back by 6 bases and J by 1 base. The length of the CDR3 is 17 residues. For the CDR3, the DNA is TGTGCCAGCAGCGGAAACGACAGGGGGCTTTCCTACAATGAGCAGTTCTTC. Amino acid sequence: CASSGNDRGLSYNEQFF.